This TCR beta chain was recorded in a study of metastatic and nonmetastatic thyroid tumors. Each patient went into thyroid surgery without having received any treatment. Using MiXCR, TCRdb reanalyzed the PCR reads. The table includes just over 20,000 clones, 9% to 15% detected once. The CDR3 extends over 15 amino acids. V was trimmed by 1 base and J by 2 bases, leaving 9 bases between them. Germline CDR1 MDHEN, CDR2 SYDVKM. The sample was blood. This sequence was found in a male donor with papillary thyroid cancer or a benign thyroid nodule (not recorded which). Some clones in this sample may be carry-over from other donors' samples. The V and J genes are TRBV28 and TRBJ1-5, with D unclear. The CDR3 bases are TGTGCCAGCAGTTTATCCCTAAGGGGCAATCAGCCCCAGCATTTT. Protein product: CASSLSLRGNQPQHF.